Reported below is one T cell receptor beta chain. Its antigen remains undetermined. Base qualities are not provided; no much larger clone lies one nucleotide away. This sample was included in a study of blood T cell repertoires in COVID-19 (dated by TCRdb to about 2020). Study-wide context: Samples covering the acute and convalescent phases of COVID-19 were provided by collaborators in the United States, Italy and Spain. The prospective study material was composed of cDNA or gDNA derived from T cells, B-cell-depleted T cells, or PBMCs. Deeply sampled blood TCRbeta repertoires from subjects exposed to, actively infected with, or recovered from COVID-19 were included in the dataset. The repertoires were made available in a free public database intended to serve as a resource for research on the immune response to SARS-CoV-2. The samples were drawn from two sources: the first 160 participants of the ongoing ImmuneRACE study, and approximately 1,300 subjects contributed by 6 global collaborators. Sample metadata almost always included a de-identified subject ID, COVID-19 status, age in years and sex. Where HLA class I and class II types were available, the types were taken from metadata supplied by the sample provider, not from assay-based typing. Overall study results and their limits: How much clinical and demographic metadata was included differed by source and by participant, and the metadata was provided uncurated.

Each collaborating institution followed its own protocols to collect whole blood in K2EDTA tubes. Collaborator samples were shipped for TCRbeta analysis as frozen whole blood, isolated PBMCs, or DNA extracted from either sample type. The immunoSEQ Assay, a bias-controlled multiplex PCR, was used to amplify TCRbeta CDR3 regions from genomic DNA. The authors' pipeline ran thus. The number of nucleated cells in each sample was estimated from the amplification of reference gene primers within the assay. To quantify the absolute abundance of each unique TCRbeta CDR3 rearrangement, sequence reads were collapsed and filtered. For each sample, productive Simpson clonality was calculated by taking the square root of Simpson's diversity index across productive rearrangements. The clones in this table, taken by TCRdb from immuneACCESS, are in-frame only. Not every clone is retained; where verified, under half of the shortfall comes from an unresolved V gene, and the cause of the rest is unknown. That table gives V, J and clone size, and the DNA gave D and trimming. The sample includes 85,000 to 130,000 clones, with about 79% observed a single time. The ten top clones hold about 3.6% of the sample.

Inclusive of the bounding cysteine and phenylalanine, the CDR3 is 13 residues long. Just the 39-base CDR3 DNA is kept, in frame starting at base 1. Trimming takes 5 bases from V and 5 bases from J, and the germline ends sit 12 bases apart. According to the germline V gene, CDR1 reads SGHVS and CDR2 reads FNYEAQ. The sequence links TRBV7-6 to TRBJ1-2; tentative D gene TRBD1, with 5 bases matching. This TCR came from a woman of 80 years or more with active or convalescent COVID-19. Sequenced material: peripheral blood. The CDR3 region reads CASSPSRDYGYTF. The sequence in DNA is TGTGCCAGCAGCCCCAGCAGGGATTATGGCTACACCTTC.